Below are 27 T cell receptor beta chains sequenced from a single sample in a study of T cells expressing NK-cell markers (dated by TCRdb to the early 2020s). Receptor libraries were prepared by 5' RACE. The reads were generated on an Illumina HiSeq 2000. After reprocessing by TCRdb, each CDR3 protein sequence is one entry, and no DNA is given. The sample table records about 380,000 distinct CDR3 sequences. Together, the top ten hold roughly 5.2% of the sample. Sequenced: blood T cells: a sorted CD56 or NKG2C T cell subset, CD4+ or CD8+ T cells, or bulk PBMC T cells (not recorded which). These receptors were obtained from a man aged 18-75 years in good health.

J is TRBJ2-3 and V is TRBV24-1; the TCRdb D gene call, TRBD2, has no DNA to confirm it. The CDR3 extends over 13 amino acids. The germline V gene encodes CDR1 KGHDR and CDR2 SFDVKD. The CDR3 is CATSDRMGPHWYF.

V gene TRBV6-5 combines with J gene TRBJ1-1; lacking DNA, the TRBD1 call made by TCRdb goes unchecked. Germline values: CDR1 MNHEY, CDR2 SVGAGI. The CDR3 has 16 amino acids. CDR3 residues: CASSYSSGGRMAEAFF.

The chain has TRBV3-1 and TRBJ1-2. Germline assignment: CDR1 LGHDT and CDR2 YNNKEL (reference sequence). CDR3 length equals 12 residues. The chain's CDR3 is CASRDGVYGYTF.

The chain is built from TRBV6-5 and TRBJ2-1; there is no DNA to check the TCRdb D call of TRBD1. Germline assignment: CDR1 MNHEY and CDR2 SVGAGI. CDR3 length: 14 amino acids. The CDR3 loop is CASSFAGFYNEQFF.

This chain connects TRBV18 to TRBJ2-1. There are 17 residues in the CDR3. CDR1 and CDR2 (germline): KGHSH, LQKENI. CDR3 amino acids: CASSPFAAGSSYNEQFF.

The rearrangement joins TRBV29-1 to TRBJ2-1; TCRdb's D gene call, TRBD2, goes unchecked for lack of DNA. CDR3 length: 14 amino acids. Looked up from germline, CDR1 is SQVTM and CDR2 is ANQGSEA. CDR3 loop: CSVEDEGRHNEQFF.

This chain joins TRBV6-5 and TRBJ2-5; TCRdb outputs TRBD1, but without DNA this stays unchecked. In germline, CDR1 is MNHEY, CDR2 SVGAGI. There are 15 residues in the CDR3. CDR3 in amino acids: CASSLVRGAKETQYF.

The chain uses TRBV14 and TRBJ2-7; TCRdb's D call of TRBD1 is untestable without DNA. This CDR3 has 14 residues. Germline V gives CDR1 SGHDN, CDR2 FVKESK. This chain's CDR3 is CASSLGGPIYEQYF.

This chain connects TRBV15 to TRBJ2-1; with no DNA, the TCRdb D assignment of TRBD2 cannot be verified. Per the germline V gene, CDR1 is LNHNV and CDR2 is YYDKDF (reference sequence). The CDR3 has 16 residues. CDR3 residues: CATSRPEERGYNEQFF.

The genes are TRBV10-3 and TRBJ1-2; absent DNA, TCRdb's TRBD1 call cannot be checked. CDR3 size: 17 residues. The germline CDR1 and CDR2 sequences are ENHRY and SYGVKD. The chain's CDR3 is CAISESGTGAQLDGYTF.

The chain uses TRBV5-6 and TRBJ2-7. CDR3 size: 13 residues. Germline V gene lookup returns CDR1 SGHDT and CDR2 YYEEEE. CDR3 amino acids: CASSRRASYEQYF.

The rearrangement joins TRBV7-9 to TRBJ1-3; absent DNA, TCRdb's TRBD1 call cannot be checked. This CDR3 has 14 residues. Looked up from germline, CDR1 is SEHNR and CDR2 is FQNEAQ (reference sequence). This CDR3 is CASSPSGSGNTIYF.

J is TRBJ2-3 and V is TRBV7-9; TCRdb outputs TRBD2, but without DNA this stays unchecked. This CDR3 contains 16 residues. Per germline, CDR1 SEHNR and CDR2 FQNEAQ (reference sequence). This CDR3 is CASSLLIGLPTDTQYF.

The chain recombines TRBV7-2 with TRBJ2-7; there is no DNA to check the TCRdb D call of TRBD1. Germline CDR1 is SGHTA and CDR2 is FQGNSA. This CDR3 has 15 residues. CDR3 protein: CASSRYRDSIYEQYF.

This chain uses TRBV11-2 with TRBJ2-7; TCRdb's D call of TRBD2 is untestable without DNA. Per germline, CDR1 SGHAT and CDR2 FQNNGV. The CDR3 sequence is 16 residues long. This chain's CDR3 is CASSLGTLAGVNEQYF.

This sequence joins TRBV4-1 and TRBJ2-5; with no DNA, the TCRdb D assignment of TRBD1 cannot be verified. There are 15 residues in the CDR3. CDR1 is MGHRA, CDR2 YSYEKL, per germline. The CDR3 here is CASSQSGQGTETQYF.

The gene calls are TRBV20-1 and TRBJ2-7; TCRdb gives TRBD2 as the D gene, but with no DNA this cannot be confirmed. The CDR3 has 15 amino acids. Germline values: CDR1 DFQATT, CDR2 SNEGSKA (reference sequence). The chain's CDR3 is CSARPPGLVSYEQYF.

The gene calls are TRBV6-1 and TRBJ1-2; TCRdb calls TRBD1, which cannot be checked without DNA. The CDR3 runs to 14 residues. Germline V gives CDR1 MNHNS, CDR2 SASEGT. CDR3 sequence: CASSQTGGFGGYTF.

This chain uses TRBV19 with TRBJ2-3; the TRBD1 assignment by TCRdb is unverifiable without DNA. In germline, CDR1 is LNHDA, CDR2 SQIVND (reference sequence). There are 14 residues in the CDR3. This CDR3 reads CASSQGIIPDTQYF.

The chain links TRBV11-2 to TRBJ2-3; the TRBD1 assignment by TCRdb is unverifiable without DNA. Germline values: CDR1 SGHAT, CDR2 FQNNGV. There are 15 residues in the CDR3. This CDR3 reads CASSPRTGKTDTQYF.

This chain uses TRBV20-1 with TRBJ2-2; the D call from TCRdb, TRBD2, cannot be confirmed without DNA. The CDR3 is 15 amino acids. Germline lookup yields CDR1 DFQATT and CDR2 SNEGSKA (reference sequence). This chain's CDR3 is CSAQTSGGYAGELFF.

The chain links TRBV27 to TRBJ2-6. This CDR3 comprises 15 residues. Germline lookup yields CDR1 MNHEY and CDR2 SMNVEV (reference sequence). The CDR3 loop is CASRSTGSGGNVLTF. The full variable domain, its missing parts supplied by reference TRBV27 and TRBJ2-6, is EAQVTQNPRYLITVTGKKLTVTCSQNMNHEYMSWYRQDPGLGLRQIYYSMNVEVTDKGDVPEGYKVSRKEKRNFPLILESPSPNQTSLYFCASRSTGSGGNVLTFGAGSRLTVL.

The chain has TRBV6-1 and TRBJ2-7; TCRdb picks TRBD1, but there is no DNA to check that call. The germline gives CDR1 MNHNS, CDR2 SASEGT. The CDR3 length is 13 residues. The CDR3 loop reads CASRRQGWSEQYF.

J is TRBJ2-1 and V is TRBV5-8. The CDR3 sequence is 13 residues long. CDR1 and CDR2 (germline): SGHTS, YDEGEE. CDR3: CASSLGGSDEQFF.

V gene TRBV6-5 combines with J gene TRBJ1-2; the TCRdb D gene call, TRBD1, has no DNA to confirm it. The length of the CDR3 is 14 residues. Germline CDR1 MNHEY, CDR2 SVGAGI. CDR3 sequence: CASSYDGHNYGYTF.

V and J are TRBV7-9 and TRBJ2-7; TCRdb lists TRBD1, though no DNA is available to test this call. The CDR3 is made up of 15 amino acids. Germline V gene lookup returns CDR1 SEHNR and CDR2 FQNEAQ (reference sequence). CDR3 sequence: CASTPSGTANYEQYF.

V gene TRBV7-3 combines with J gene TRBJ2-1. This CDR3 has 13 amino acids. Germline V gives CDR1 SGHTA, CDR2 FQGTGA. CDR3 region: CASSLVHYNEQFF.